The sequence of this T cell receptor (beta chain) was determined in a study of T-cell reconstitution after alpha-beta-depleted transplantation in children. Whole-study findings and limits: Recipient T cells and thymic progenitors that survived gave rise to the high TCRbeta diversity observed at day 60 in some patients. At the one-year point after transplant, T-cell counts and TCRbeta diversity were found to come mostly from T cells that had been newly produced. Reports say that about two months after transplant, the alpha-beta T cells came out of several hundred graft clones that had expanded.

Preparing the TCRbeta library involved the use of unique molecular identifiers. TCRdb processed the PCR reads anew with MiXCR; each CDR3 protein has one entry. Of 300,000 to 350,000 distinct CDR3 sequences listed, about 16% are singletons. This clonotype has a handful of counts. Antigen: not known. With 8 bases removed from V and 2 bases from J, the gap between germline ends came to 17 bases. This CDR3 is 15 amino acids long. Germline V CDR1 and CDR2: MDHEN, SYDVKM. This sequence joins TRBV28 and TRBJ2-3, with a tentative D call TRBD2 (6 bases). This clonotype originated in a male patient between 2 and 10 years old who had a stem cell transplant for acute lymphoblastic leukemia, so the T cells may come from the graft donor. Sequenced here: PBMCs, mostly from graft donor cells, sampled 360 days after TCRalphabeta/CD19-depleted stem cell transplant. DNA of the CDR3: TGTGCCAGCGACCCTACTGGGGGGTCCACAGATACGCAGTATTTT. Its protein product is CASDPTGGSTDTQYF.